The clone carrying this T cell receptor beta chain was detected a few times. The data originate from a study of T cell responses to AZD1222 COVID-19 vaccine. This CDR3 contains 14 residues. V was clipped by 3 bases and J by 6 bases, with 14 bases between them. Per the germline V gene, CDR1 is MDHEN and CDR2 is SYDVKM. Measured with immunoSEQ multiplex PCR; TCRdb has only the in-frame clones, and not every one. In the table there are around 80,000 clones, about 83% of which are singletons. This TCR was sampled from an adult who received the AZD1222 COVID-19 vaccine. Sequences were derived from peripheral blood, sampled 28 days after the second AZD1222 dose. The V call is TRBV28, the J call TRBJ1-2; possible D gene TRBD1, 6 bases. The CDR3 region is CASSLYRALDGYTF. For the CDR3, the DNA is TGTGCCAGCAGTTTGTACAGGGCTTTGGATGGCTACACCTTC.